The next 23 T cell receptor beta chains were all read from a single sample in a study of metastatic and nonmetastatic thyroid tumors. TCRdb called clones again from the PCR reads with MiXCR. Here the sample spans roughly 24,000 clones, more than 15% being singletons. Among the patients, none had received any treatment before thyroid surgery. Input material: adjacent normal tissue. These TCRs come from a male donor with papillary thyroid cancer or a benign thyroid nodule (not recorded which). Some clones in this sample may be carry-over from other donors' samples.

In its sample, this clone was seen a few times. This sequence joins TRBV12-3 or TRBV12-4 and TRBJ2-7; 7 bases are a match to TRBD2. The length of the CDR3 is 14 residues. V lost 8 bases and J lost 0; bases outside the gene matches: 7. CDR3 nucleotide sequence: TGTGCCAGCTCTCCCGGGGGGAACTCCTACGAGCAGTACTTC. Translating it yields CASSPGGNSYEQYF.

With regard to this clone: A much larger clone is a single base away; this may be a read error. The V gene is TRBV6-6, the J gene TRBJ2-7, with 8 bases matching TRBD2. Trimming removed 2 bases from V and 3 bases from J; junction bases left unmatched: 9. The CDR3 runs 16 residues. CDR1 MNHNY and CDR2 SVGAGI come from the germline V gene (reference sequence). The CDR3 DNA reads as TGTGCCAGCAGTTACCGGGGGGGGACATGGGACTACGAGCAGTACTTC. Protein product: CASSYRGGTWDYEQYF.

This clone has ten or more counts. The chain is built from TRBV6-1 and TRBJ1-2; possibly TRBD1 for D (6 bases). The V end lost 5 bases, the J end lost 4 bases, and 14 bases lay between the germline ends. Germline V gives CDR1 MNHNS, CDR2 SASEGT. The CDR3 is 14 amino acids. The CDR3 DNA sequence: TGTGCCAGCAGTAGTCCGGGACAAGCCTATGGCTACACCTTC. Its translation: CASSSPGQAYGYTF.

This clone is medium-sized. The chain couples TRBV6-1 to TRBJ2-7, with 8 bases fitting TRBD1. Germline V lookup: CDR1 MNHNS, CDR2 SASEGT. The CDR3 has 14 residues. V shed 10 bases and J 6 bases; nucleotides not matched to a gene: 14. CDR3 DNA: TGTGCCACCAAGGAAGGACAGGGAACTTTCGAGCAGTACTTC. Its translation is CATKEGQGTFEQYF.

Ten or more counts support this clone. The chain combines TRBV9 with TRBJ2-5, with D possibly being TRBD1 or TRBD2 (5 bases each). The V gene's germline CDR1 is SGDLS and CDR2 YYNGEE. The CDR3 consists of 14 residues. The V end lost 2 bases, the J end lost 4 bases, and 12 bases lay between the germline ends. The CDR3, as DNA: TGTGCCAGCAGCGTCTCATCAGGGAGAGAGACCCAGTACTTC. Amino acid sequence: CASSVSSGRETQYF.

This clone was recorded many times. This chain links TRBV15 with TRBJ1-2; a possible D gene is TRBD1 (6 bases). Trimming pared 0 bases from V and 8 bases from J, leaving 13 bases between. This CDR3 has 14 residues. Germline V gene sequence: CDR1 LNHNV, CDR2 YYDKDF (reference sequence). The CDR3: CATSRESGGRGYTF. In DNA, the CDR3 is TGTGCCACCAGCAGAGAGTCCGGGGGCCGGGGCTACACCTTC.

Only a few counts were recorded for this clone. This chain connects TRBV27 to TRBJ2-7, with 8 bases lining up with TRBD1. CDR3 size: 13 residues. Germline V lookup: CDR1 MNHEY, CDR2 SMNVEV (reference sequence). V was clipped by 6 bases and J by 5 bases; unmatched bases: 6. In DNA, the CDR3 is TGTGCCAGCAGGTATGGACAGGGAGACGAGCAGTACTTC. Residues: CASRYGQGDEQYF.

This clone was seen many times. This rearrangement joins TRBV15 to TRBJ1-6; D is undetermined. The CDR3 consists of 13 residues. CDR1 and CDR2 (germline): LNHNV, YYDKDF (reference sequence). Deletions cut 0 bases from V and 9 bases from J, with 6 bases between. CDR3 loop: CATSRDSFSPLHF. In DNA form, the CDR3 reads TGTGCCACCAGCAGAGACAGCTTTTCACCCCTCCACTTT.

This clone appeared many times. This chain joins TRBV5-1 and TRBJ2-2, with D possibly matching TRBD2 (6 bases). Germline V gene data show CDR1 as SGHRS and CDR2 as YFSETQ. The CDR3 is 13 residues long. V dropped 6 bases and J dropped 6 bases, with 12 bases sitting between them. CDR3 DNA sequence: TGCGCCAGCATGCGGGGTGGTCCCGGGGAGCTGTTTTTT. It specifies CASMRGGPGELFF. Based on the CDR3 plus reference TRBV5-1 and TRBJ2-2, the full variable domain is KAGVTQTPRYLIKTRGQQVTLSCSPISGHRSVSWYQQTPGQGLQFLFEYFSETQRNKGNFPGRFSGRQFSNSRSEMNVSTLELGDSALYLCASMRGGPGELFFGEGSRLTVL.

This clone was recorded only once. The chain joins TRBV3-1 to TRBJ2-2; D gene ambiguous. Germline CDR1 is LGHDT and CDR2 is YNNKEL (reference sequence). The CDR3 is 9 residues long. The CDR3 is CANTGELFF. For the CDR3, the DNA is TGTGCGAACACCGGGGAGCTGTTTTTT.

The sample holds many counts of this clone. The rearrangement links TRBV7-3 to TRBJ2-5; either TRBD1 or TRBD2 may supply D (5 bases each). V was trimmed by 2 bases and J by 5 bases, leaving 15 bases between them. The CDR3 contains 15 residues. The germline gives CDR1 SGHTA, CDR2 FQGTGA. In nucleotides, the CDR3 is TGTGCCAGCAGCTTAGGGGGTAGGACGGGGGAGACCCAGTACTTC. This translates into CASSLGGRTGETQYF.

V and J are TRBV20-1 and TRBJ2-7; 10 nucleotides align to TRBD2. The CDR3 contains 13 residues. V lost 2 bases to trimming and J lost 3 bases; unmatched junction nucleotides: 1. Germline V gives CDR1 DFQATT, CDR2 SNEGSKA (reference sequence). CDR3 nucleotide sequence: TGCAGTGCTAGATCTAGCGGGAGCTACGAGCAGTACTTC. This sequence encodes CSARSSGSYEQYF.

This clone was detected many times. V is TRBV7-2 and J is TRBJ2-7, with 10 bases identical to TRBD2. This CDR3 has 15 residues. CDR1 is SGHTA and CDR2 is FQGNSA in the germline V gene. Trimming at V came to 6 bases and at J to 2 bases, leaving 7 bases not matched to a gene. In nucleotides, the CDR3 is TGTGCCAGCAGTTCATCCCTAGCGGGAGCCTACGAGCAGTACGTC. Amino acids: CASSSSLAGAYEQYV.

This clone was counted many times. The V gene is TRBV3-1, the J gene TRBJ2-5; 9 nucleotides align to TRBD2. Germline CDR1 is LGHDT and CDR2 is YNNKEL (reference sequence). V trimming: 6 bases; J trimming: 4 bases; junction bases outside the gene matches: 9. This CDR3 is 15 amino acids long. The CDR3 region has the DNA TGTGCCAGCAGGTTTAGCGGGAGAGAGGGAGAGACCCAGTACTTC. Translation gives CASRFSGREGETQYF.

This clone was found many times. This sequence may be a read error, since a much larger clone differs from it by one base. The rearrangement links TRBV15 to TRBJ2-5, with 9 positions matching TRBD1. Unmatched junction bases numbered 4, after V lost 0 bases and J lost 2 bases. From germline, CDR1 is LNHNV and CDR2 YYDKDF (reference sequence). The CDR3 length is 16 residues. CDR3: CATSREGQGRQETQYF. The DNA for the CDR3 is TGTGCCACCAGCAGAGAGGGACAGGGACGACAAGAGACCCAGTACTTC.

This clone appeared many times. V gene TRBV20-1 combines with J gene TRBJ1-3; the D is unclear. This CDR3 spans 13 amino acids. V was clipped by 3 bases and J by 4 bases, with 10 bases between them. Germline CDR1 and CDR2: DFQATT and SNEGSKA (reference sequence). CDR3 DNA: TGCAGTGCTAGTAACCAGGTCGGAAACACCATATATTTT. It codes for CSASNQVGNTIYF.

This clone was observed many times. V and J are TRBV7-3 and TRBJ2-3; 8 positions match TRBD2. The CDR3 consists of 15 residues. Germline trimming cut 5 bases from V and 0 bases from J; bases unmatched to any gene: 4. Germline V gives CDR1 SGHTA, CDR2 FQGTGA. CDR3 in DNA: TGTGCCAGCAGCAATAGCGGGGCCAGCACAGATACGCAGTATTTT. Protein sequence: CASSNSGASTDTQYF.

V and J are TRBV12-3 or TRBV12-4 and TRBJ1-4; TRBD1 might be the D (6 bases). The V end lost 7 bases, the J end lost 8 bases, and 26 bases lay between the germline ends. This CDR3 has 17 amino acids. CDR3 protein: CASTPTGRVNGREKLFF. The CDR3 DNA is TGTGCCAGCACCCCGACAGGTCGGGTAAATGGCCGGGAAAAACTGTTTTTT.

This clone showed up many times. CDR3 coding DNA: TGTGCCAGCAGCGTAGATCAAGGGGGCTTGGGTGGCTACACCTTC. Its protein product is CASSVDQGGLGGYTF. The chain uses TRBV9 and TRBJ1-2; 7 bases match TRBD1. The CDR3 loop spans 15 amino acids. V dropped 0 bases and J dropped 7; count of bases not matched to a gene: 9. Germline V gives CDR1 SGDLS, CDR2 YYNGEE.

This clone appeared many times. This sequence joins TRBV6-1 and TRBJ2-1; TRBD2 matches 8 bases. Unmatched junction bases numbered 7, after V lost 6 bases and J lost 3 bases. CDR1 is MNHNS and CDR2 is SASEGT in the germline V gene. The CDR3 loop spans 15 amino acids. The CDR3 reads CASRLSSGYYNEQFF. As DNA, the CDR3 is TGTGCCAGCAGACTATCTAGCGGGTACTACAATGAGCAGTTCTTC.

On this clone: The conserved closing phenylalanine or tryptophan is absent in this CDR3, likely reflecting a read error. No DNA is shown, since the ends of the CDR3 on it are uncertain; the CDR3 is the one TCRdb lists. The V call is TRBV2, the J call TRBJ2-6; TRBD1, the table's D call, lacks a check against the DNA. The germline V gene has CDR1 SNHLY and CDR2 FYNNEI. The length of the CDR3 is 8 amino acids, counting both ends. CDR3 sequence: CASRGTRQ.

V usage is TRBV11-2 and J usage is TRBJ2-7, with D hard to call. The CDR3 has 17 residues. Looked up from germline, CDR1 is SGHAT and CDR2 is FQNNGV. CDR3 loop: CASSPPLETPDIYEQYV. CDR3 nucleotides: TGTGCCAGCAGCCCACCCCTGGAGACACCTGATATCTACGAACAGTACGTC.

Relative to its sample, this clone is medium-sized. At one boundary the junction diverges from the germline segment, which might be a read error. The rearrangement uses TRBV20-1 and TRBJ1-6, with D possibly matching TRBD1 (6 bases). The germline CDR1 and CDR2 sequences are DFQATT and SNEGSKA (reference sequence). The CDR3 covers 18 residues. The CDR3 region is CSARDRMQFSSYNSPLHF. DNA for the CDR3: TGCAGTGCTCGAGACAGGATGCAATTTAGCTCCTATAATTCACCCCTCCACTTT.